These 12 T cell receptor beta chains share one sample of origin, sequenced in a study of T cells in Graves' hyperthyroidism and ophthalmopathy. TCR beta CDR3 sequences were amplified from RNA transcripts. The HTBI primer set drove a first-round RT-PCR of the TCR CDR3. From the multiplex PCR reads, TCRdb called clonotypes with MiXCR, one entry per CDR3 protein. The data contain under 650,000 distinct CDR3 sequences, around 15% of them singletons. Sequencing input: blood. The receptors originated from a young woman with Graves' hyperthyroidism.

This clonotype was seen a few times. The gene calls are TRBV6-1 and TRBJ1-5; D gene uncertain. Germline values: CDR1 MNHNS, CDR2 SASEGT. Trimming took 2 bases from V and 0 from J, leaving 8 bases between them. This CDR3 comprises 15 residues. CDR3: CASSERGNSNQPQHF. The CDR3 region has the DNA TGTGCCAGCAGTGAAAGAGGTAATAGCAATCAGCCCCAGCATTTT.

The chain uses TRBV7-9 and TRBJ2-1; D may match TRBD1 or TRBD2 (5 bases each). Trimming pared 3 bases from V and 9 bases from J, leaving 9 bases between. Germline CDR1 and CDR2: SEHNR and FQNEAQ (reference sequence). This CDR3 is built from 12 residues. The CDR3 sequence is CASSFSGTEQFF. The DNA of the CDR3 is TGTGCCAGCAGCTTCTCAGGGACTGAGCAGTTCTTC.

This clonotype appeared many times. V gene TRBV6-1 combines with J gene TRBJ1-2; no clear D. The length of the CDR3 is 15 residues. V was cut by 0 bases and J by 0 bases, with 8 bases left in between. CDR1 and CDR2 from the germline V gene are MNHNS and SASEGT. CDR3 sequence: CASSEAESSNYGYTF. The CDR3 nucleotides are TGTGCCAGCAGTGAAGCTGAATCGTCTAACTATGGCTACACCTTC.

Many counts were recorded for this clonotype. V and J are TRBV12-3 or TRBV12-4 and TRBJ1-1, with TRBD1 matching over 10 bases. V lost 6 bases, J lost 2 bases, and 9 bases stayed unmatched. The CDR3 runs to 16 residues. CDR3 sequence: CASRGQGTKPNTEAFF. The CDR3 DNA reads as TGTGCCAGCAGGGGACAGGGGACGAAACCTAACACTGAAGCTTTCTTT.

This clonotype was seen more than once but under ten times. The chain has TRBV13 and TRBJ2-7, with TRBD2 identical over 11 bases. V trimming: 4 bases; J trimming: 6 bases; junction bases outside the gene matches: 5. The CDR3 is 14 amino acids. CDR1 is PRHDT, CDR2 FYEKMQ, per germline (reference sequence). The CDR3, as DNA: TGTGCCAGCAGCTCGGGACTAGCGGCGTTCGAGCAGTACTTC. Its translation is CASSSGLAAFEQYF.

This clonotype was seen ten or more times. The chain recombines TRBV9 with TRBJ2-7; 7 bases agree with TRBD2. Unmatched junction bases numbered 10, after V lost 2 bases and J lost 2 bases. There are 16 residues in the CDR3. Germline CDR1 reads SGDLS; CDR2 reads YYNGEE. The CDR3 DNA sequence: TGTGCCAGCAGCGTGGGTGCAGCGGGAATCGCCTACGAGCAGTACTTC. This encodes CASSVGAAGIAYEQYF.

This clonotype has only a few counts. The V and J genes are TRBV7-9 and TRBJ2-7; 13 positions match TRBD2. V dropped 6 bases and J dropped 0; count of bases not matched to a gene: 11. The germline CDR1 and CDR2 sequences are SEHNR and FQNEAQ (reference sequence). This CDR3 is 18 amino acids long. The CDR3 nucleotides read TGTGCCAGCAGAATACGCGGGACTAGCGGGAAACTCTCCTACGAGCAGTACTTC. Its translation is CASRIRGTSGKLSYEQYF.

This clonotype was counted ten times or more. The J gene is TRBJ2-1, the V gene TRBV11-2; 12 nucleotides agree with TRBD2. This CDR3 is 16 amino acids long. Trimming cost V 5 bases and J 9 bases; bases outside gene matches: 11. Germline CDR1 SGHAT, CDR2 FQNNGV. CDR3 region: CASSPASGRALAEQFF. The CDR3 nucleotides read TGTGCCAGCAGCCCTGCTAGCGGGAGGGCCTTAGCTGAGCAGTTCTTC.

This chain uses TRBV9 with TRBJ1-1; D may be TRBD1 (5 bases). This CDR3 has 14 amino acids. Germline assignment: CDR1 SGDLS and CDR2 YYNGEE. Trimming stripped 3 bases from V and 2 bases from J, with 11 bases between. CDR3 protein: CASSDQGANTEAFF. The CDR3 DNA reads as TGTGCCAGCAGCGATCAGGGAGCCAACACTGAAGCTTTCTTT.

This clonotype was seen ten or more times. The chain employs TRBV12-3 or TRBV12-4 and TRBJ1-4, with D possibly being TRBD1 (5 bases). V was clipped by 3 bases and J by 5 bases, with 16 bases between them. The CDR3 has 16 residues. CDR3 residues: CASSLSGTSKNEKLFF. The CDR3 bases are TGTGCCAGCAGTTTGTCCGGGACGTCTAAAAATGAAAAACTGTTTTTT.

Only a few counts were recorded for this clonotype. At one of its ends the junction is not consistent with the germline gene, which may arise from a read error. The V and J genes are TRBV28 and TRBJ2-1, with D uncertain. The CDR3 consists of 15 residues. Germline loops: CDR1 MDHEN, CDR2 SYDVKM. CDR3 sequence: CASSSFQTSYNKQFF. The CDR3, as DNA: TGTGCCAGCAGTTCATTTCAGACGTCCTACAATAAGCAGTTCTTC.

This clonotype was seen just once. V gene TRBV19 combines with J gene TRBJ2-3; possibly TRBD2 for D (6 bases). The CDR3 runs 16 residues. V was shortened by 5 bases and J by 10 bases, with 25 bases between the two germline ends. Germline CDR1 is LNHDA and CDR2 is SQIVND (reference sequence). The CDR3 DNA is TGTGCCAGTAGTCCCAAGTGGGCTAGCGTGACACATGCGCAGTATTTT. This encodes CASSPKWASVTHAQYF.